Included here is one T cell receptor beta chain sequence, with context. The antigen remains undetermined. The data derive from a study of blood T cells in healthy people across ages. Study conclusions and caveats: Across samples, TCR beta diversity tracked strongly with naive T cell percentage. The recorded TCR beta diversity per million T cells decreased in a roughly linear manner with age.

Sample-barcoded 5' priming and a J-beta primer mix drove a second PCR of about 7 to 12 cycles. TCRdb re-analysed the 5' RACE reads in MiXCR, keeping a single row per CDR3 protein. The sample lists fewer than 2,000,000 distinct CDR3 sequences; about 32% were seen once. Trimming took 8 bases from V and 5 from J; bases not matched to a gene: 18. The CDR3 sequence is 17 residues long. From germline, CDR1 is SSHAT and CDR2 FNYEAQ (reference sequence). Sequenced sample: blood. The TCR originated in a woman aged 25 to 39 in good health. V usage is TRBV7-7 and J usage is TRBJ1-5, with 7 bases lining up with TRBD1. The CDR3 here is CASSHRPTGTGDQPQHF. For the CDR3, the DNA is TGTGCCAGCTCGCACCGTCCGACAGGGACCGGAGATCAGCCCCAGCATTTT.